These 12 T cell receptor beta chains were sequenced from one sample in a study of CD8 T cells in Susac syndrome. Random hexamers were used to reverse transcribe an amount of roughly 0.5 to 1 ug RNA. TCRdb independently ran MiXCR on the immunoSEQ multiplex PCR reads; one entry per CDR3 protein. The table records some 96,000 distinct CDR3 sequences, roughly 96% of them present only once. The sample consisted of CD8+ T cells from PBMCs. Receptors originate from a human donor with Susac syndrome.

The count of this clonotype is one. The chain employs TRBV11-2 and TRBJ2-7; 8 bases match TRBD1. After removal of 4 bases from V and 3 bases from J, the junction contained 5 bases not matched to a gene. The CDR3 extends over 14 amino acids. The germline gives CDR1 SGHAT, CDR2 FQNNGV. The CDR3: CASSSLQGDYEQYF. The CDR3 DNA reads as TGTGCCAGCAGCTCCTTACAGGGGGACTACGAGCAGTACTTC.

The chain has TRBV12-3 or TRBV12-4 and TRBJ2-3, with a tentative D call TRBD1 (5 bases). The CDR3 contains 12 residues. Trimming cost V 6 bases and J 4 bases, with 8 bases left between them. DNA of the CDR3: TGTGCCAGCAGCCTCAGGGCAGATACGCAGTATTTT. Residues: CASSLRADTQYF.

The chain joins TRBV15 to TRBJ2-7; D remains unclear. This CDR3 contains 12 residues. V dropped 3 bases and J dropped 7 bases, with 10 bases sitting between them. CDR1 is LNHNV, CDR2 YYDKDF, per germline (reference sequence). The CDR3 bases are TGTGCCACCAGCAGGACGGACGGAGAGCAGTACTTC. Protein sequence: CATSRTDGEQYF.

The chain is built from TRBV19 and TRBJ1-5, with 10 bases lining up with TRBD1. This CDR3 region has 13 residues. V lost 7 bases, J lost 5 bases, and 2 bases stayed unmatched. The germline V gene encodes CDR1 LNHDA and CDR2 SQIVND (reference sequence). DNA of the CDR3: TGTGCCAGTACCGGGACAGGGGATCAGCCCCAGCATTTT. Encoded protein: CASTGTGDQPQHF.

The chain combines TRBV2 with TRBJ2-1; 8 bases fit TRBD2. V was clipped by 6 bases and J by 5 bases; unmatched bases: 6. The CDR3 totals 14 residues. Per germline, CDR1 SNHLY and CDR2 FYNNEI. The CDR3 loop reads CASRGTRWNNEQFF. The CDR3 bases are TGTGCCAGCAGGGGGACTAGGTGGAACAATGAGCAGTTCTTC.

CDR3: CASSWRTETQYF. The CDR3 nucleotides are TGTGCCAGCAGCTGGAGGACGGAGACCCAGTACTTC. This chain uses TRBV7-9 with TRBJ2-5; possibly TRBD2 for D (5 bases). The CDR3 is made up of 12 amino acids. The ends were cut back, 4 bases at V and 5 bases at J, with 8 bases in the middle. Germline V gene data show CDR1 as SEHNR and CDR2 as FQNEAQ (reference sequence). Full variable domain (outside the CDR3, taken from reference TRBV7-9 and TRBJ2-5): DTGVSQNPRHKITKRGQNVTFRCDPISEHNRLYWYRQTLGQGPEFLTYFQNEAQLEKSRLLSDRFSAERPKGSFSTLEIQRTEQGDSAMYLCASSWRTETQYFGPGTRLLVL.

The CDR3 loop reads CASGRGVWATNEKLFF. The CDR3 region has the DNA TGTGCCAGCGGACGCGGTGTATGGGCAACTAATGAAAAACTGTTTTTT. The gene calls are TRBV7-6 and TRBJ1-4; the D is unclear. Germline V CDR1 and CDR2: SGHVS, FNYEAQ. The ends were cut back, 8 bases at V and 0 bases at J, with 16 bases in the middle. This CDR3 contains 16 residues.

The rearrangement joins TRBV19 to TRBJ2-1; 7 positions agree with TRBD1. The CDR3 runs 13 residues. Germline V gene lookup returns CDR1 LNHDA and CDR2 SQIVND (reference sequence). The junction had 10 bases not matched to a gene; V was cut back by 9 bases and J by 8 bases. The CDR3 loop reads CASNLRQGDEQFF. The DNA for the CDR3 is TGTGCCAGCAACCTAAGACAGGGCGATGAGCAGTTCTTC.

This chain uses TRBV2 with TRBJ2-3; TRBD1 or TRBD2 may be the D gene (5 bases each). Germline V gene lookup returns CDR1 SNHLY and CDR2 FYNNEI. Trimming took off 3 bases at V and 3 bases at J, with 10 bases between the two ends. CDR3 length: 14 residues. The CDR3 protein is CASSEGRSTDTQYF. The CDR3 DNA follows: TGTGCCAGCAGTGAGGGACGGAGTACAGATACGCAGTATTTT.

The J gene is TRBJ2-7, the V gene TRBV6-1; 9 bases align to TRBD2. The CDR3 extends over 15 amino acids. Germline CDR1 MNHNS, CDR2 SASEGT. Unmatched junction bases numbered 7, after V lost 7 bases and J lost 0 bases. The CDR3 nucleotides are TGTGCCAGCAAGCCCGGGACTAGCACCTCCTACGAGCAGTACTTC. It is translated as CASKPGTSTSYEQYF.

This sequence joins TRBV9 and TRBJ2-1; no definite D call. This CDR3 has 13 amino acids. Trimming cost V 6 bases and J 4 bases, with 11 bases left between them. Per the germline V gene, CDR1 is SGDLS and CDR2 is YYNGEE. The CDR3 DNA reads TGTGCCAGCAACCCCGACTGGTACAATGAGCAGTTCTTC. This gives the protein CASNPDWYNEQFF.

The CDR3 loop is CASTPGGLEQYF. CDR3 in DNA: TGTGCCAGCACCCCGGGGGGTCTCGAGCAGTACTTC. V usage is TRBV28 and J usage is TRBJ2-7; 7 nucleotides match TRBD2. V dropped 7 bases and J dropped 6; count of bases not matched to a gene: 6. The CDR3 covers 12 residues. Germline V gene lookup returns CDR1 MDHEN and CDR2 SYDVKM. Variable domain in full (rest from reference TRBV28 and TRBJ2-7): DVKVTQSSRYLVKRTGEKVFLECVQDMDHENMFWYRQDPGLGLRLIYFSYDVKMKEKGDIPEGYSVSREKKERFSLILESASTNQTSMYLCASTPGGLEQYFGPGTRLTVT.